This entry describes one T cell receptor (beta chain). The antigen it recognizes is unknown. Base qualities are not recorded, but no much larger clone differs from it by a single base. This sample is drawn from a study of T cell responses to AZD1222 COVID-19 vaccine (TCRdb year 2021). Background on the whole study: TCR sequencing covered 230 to 250 trial participants: 200 to 210 given two doses of AZD1222 and 26 given two doses of MenACWY control vaccine. Enrollment into the trials was organized by age into subgroups of 18-55, 56-69 and 70-plus years, and those subgroups contained approximately 150, 30 and 60 TCR-sequenced participants, respectively.

The time point label here, explained by the study, means: about 28 days (+/-7) after the second vaccine dose. AZD1222 recipients given second doses at about 4 weeks or at about 12 weeks were pooled, since spike-specific TCR depth and breadth were not found to differ between the two schedules. Vaccinee samples came from UK trials COV001 and COV002, including a single-blind randomized controlled phase 2/3 trial of AZD1222 (ChAdOx1 nCoV-19) in healthy adults. Trial participant PBMC samples were collected at day 0 and day 28 after the second dose for TCRbeta chain sequencing. Overall study outcomes, separate from this receptor: Conclusions about previously exposed vaccinees are limited because only five to seven AZD1222 recipients were SARS-CoV-2 seropositive at baseline. A significant rise in spike-specific TCR breadth and depth was observed after two AZD1222 doses relative to day 0 and relative to MenACWY recipients. The vaccine-associated CD4 TCRs covered the entire spike protein, and the dominant responses fell in regions 160-218 and 743-854. Reportedly, almost half of the unique spike-specific TCRs recognized epitopes lying outside the regions that are mutated in the B.1.351 and B.1.1.7 variants. Participants were mostly white British, with more females than males. The authors suggested clonal diversity may have been underestimated. In the small 56-69-year group, the increase in depth fell short of significance, most likely because of low power. Because no samples from the day 14 peak response were available, repertoires could be characterized only after the peak T cell response.

The CDR3 regions of human TCRbeta chains were analyzed by immunosequencing. In the paper's pipeline: Repertoire TCRs were checked for matches against a reference library of SARS-CoV-2-specific TCRs that had been generated using the MIRA antigen-specificity platform. Breadth meant the fraction of unique TCRs that were SARS-CoV-2-associated, whereas depth meant the fraction of total T cells that were SARS-CoV-2-associated. Using the MIRA data, each spike-specific TCR was mapped to the spike region that the TCR reacts to and placed in a CD4 or CD8 class. Log10-transformed breadth and depth values were compared by one-way ANOVA with Sidak's multiple comparisons tests. In its TCRdb copy, this immuneACCESS table keeps in-frame sequences only and misses some clones. Where compared with another copy, unresolved V genes explain less than half of these, and the others have no known cause. The DNA gave D and trimming, while V, J and clone size come from that table. This sample lists some 130,000 clones; roughly 88% were detected once. The ten largest account for approximately 1.1% of the sample.

The material sequenced was peripheral blood, taken 28 days after the second AZD1222 dose. The source of this sequence is an adult who received the AZD1222 COVID-19 vaccine.

The nucleotides are TGTGCCAGCACCGTCGACAGGGGGAGGGGCGAGCAGTACTTC. This yields the protein CASTVDRGRGEQYF. The rearranged chain carries TRBV6-5 and TRBJ2-7; the central 9 bases match TRBD1. Taken from cysteine to phenylalanine, the CDR3 has 14 residues. CDR3 DNA only is kept here, 42 bases in frame from base 1. The germline V gene provides CDR1 MNHEY and CDR2 SVGAGI. Ends trimmed: V by 7 bases, J by 6 bases; bases unmatched to a gene: 10.